Included here is one T cell receptor (beta chain) sequence, with context. Its antigen is undetermined. CDR3 length: 15 residues. CDR1 is SGHDN, CDR2 FVKESK, per germline. Trimming stripped 1 base from V and 4 bases from J, with 11 bases between. This sample is drawn from a study of shared clonotypes between healthy human individuals. Study-wide points: A reduction in generation probabilities was seen for non-shared clonotypes relative to those shared by all four donors. On the whole, naive subsets had larger estimated richness than memory subsets had.

The protocol was immunoSEQ multiplex PCR, while the TCRdb copy is restricted to in-frame clones and leaves out a portion. The sample includes 550,000 to 800,000 clones, about 74% of them seen just once. V gene TRBV14 combines with J gene TRBJ2-1; D not certain. The TCR comes from a woman in her 30s in good health. The specimen sequenced was memory CD4+ T cells sorted from blood. Subset specified: CD45RA-negative fraction. In DNA form, the CDR3 reads TGTGCCAGCAGCCAAGTCTTGCGAATGTACAATGAGCAGTTCTTC. Translating it yields CASSQVLRMYNEQFF.